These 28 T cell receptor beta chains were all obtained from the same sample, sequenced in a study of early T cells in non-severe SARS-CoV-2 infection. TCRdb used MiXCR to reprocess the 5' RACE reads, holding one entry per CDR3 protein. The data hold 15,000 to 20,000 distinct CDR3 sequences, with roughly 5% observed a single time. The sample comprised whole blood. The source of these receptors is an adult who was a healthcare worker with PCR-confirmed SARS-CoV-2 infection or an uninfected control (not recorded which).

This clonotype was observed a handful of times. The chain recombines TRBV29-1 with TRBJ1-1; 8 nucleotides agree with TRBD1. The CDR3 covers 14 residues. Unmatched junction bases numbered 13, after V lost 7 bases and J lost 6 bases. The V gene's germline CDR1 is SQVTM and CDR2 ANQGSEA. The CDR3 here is CSGSRGRNTPEAFF. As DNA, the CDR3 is TGCAGCGGGAGCAGGGGGCGAAACACTCCTGAAGCTTTCTTT.

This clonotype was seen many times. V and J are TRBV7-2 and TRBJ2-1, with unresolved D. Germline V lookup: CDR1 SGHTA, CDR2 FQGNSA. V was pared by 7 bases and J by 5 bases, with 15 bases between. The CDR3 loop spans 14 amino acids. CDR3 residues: CASTSDRINNEQFF. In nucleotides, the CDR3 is TGTGCCAGCACCTCAGATAGAATTAACAATGAGCAGTTCTTC.

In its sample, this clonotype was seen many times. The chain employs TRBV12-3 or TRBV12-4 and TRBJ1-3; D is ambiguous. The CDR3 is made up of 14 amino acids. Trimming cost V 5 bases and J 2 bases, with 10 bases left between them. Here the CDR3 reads CASSLLSTGNTIYF. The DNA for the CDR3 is TGTGCCAGCAGTCTGCTCTCCACTGGAAACACCATATATTTT.

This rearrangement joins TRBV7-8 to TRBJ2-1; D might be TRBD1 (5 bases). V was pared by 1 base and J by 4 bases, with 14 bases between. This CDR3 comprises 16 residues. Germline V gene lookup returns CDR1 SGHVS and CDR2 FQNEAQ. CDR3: CASSLEAGATYNEQFF. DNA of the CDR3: TGTGCCAGCAGCTTAGAGGCTGGGGCTACATACAATGAGCAGTTCTTC.

As DNA, the CDR3 is TGTGCCACCAGTGACTCCATGGGGACTAGCGGCTACAATGAGCAGTTCTTC. It yields the protein CATSDSMGTSGYNEQFF. This sequence joins TRBV24-1 and TRBJ2-1; 11 bases match TRBD2. This CDR3 region has 17 residues. With V trimmed by 4 bases and J by 3 bases, 7 bases remained unmatched. Germline-derived CDR1 and CDR2 are KGHDR and SFDVKD.

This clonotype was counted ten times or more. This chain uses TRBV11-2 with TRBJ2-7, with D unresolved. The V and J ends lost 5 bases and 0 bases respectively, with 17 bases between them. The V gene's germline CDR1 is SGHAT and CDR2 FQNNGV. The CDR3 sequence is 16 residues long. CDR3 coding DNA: TGTGCCAGCAGCGCCTCGCCGAGGCGGTCCTCCTACGAGCAGTACTTC. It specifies CASSASPRRSSYEQYF.

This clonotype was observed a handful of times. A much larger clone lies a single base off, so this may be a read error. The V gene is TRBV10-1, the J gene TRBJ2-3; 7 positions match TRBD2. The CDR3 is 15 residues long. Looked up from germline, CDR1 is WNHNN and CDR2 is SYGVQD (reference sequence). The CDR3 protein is CASGESFREVDTQYF. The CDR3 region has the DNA TGCGCCAGCGGTGAGTCGTTCCGGGAGGTAGATACGCAGTATTTT.

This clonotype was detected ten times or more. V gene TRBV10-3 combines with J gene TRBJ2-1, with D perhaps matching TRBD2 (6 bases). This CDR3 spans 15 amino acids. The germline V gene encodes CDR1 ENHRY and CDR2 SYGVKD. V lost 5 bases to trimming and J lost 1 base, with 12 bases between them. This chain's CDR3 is CAISSGERSYNEQFF. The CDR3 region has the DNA TGTGCCATCAGTTCGGGAGAGCGGTCCTACAATGAGCAGTTCTTC.

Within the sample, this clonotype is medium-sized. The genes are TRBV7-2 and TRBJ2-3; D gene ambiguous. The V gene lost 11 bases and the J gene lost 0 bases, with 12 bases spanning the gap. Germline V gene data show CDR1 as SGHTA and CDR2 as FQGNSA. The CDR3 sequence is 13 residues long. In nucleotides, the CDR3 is TGTGCCGGCACCCCGGTTAGCACAGATACGCAGTATTTT. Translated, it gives CAGTPVSTDTQYF.

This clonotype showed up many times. The CDR3 sequence is CAISDVGLGTDTQYF. The CDR3 DNA reads TGTGCCATCAGTGACGTGGGGCTGGGTACAGATACGCAGTATTTT. The gene calls are TRBV10-3 and TRBJ2-3; maybe TRBD1 (5 bases). Trimming removed 3 bases at V and 3 bases at J, with 13 bases between. The CDR3 runs to 15 residues. Per the germline V gene, CDR1 is ENHRY and CDR2 is SYGVKD.

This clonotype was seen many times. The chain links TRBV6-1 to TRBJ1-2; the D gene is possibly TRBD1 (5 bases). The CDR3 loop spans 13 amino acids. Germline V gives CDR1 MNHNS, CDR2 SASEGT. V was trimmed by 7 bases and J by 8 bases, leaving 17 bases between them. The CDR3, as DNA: TGTGCCAGCATTACAGGCTCCCAGGGAGGCTACACCTTC. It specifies CASITGSQGGYTF.

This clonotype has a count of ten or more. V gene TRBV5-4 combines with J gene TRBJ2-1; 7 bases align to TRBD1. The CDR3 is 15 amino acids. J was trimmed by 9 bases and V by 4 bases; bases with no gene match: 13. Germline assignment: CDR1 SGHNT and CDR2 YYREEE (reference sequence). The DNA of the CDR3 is TGTGCCAGCAGCCTGACAGGGCGCGCAATGAGTGAGCAGTTCTTC. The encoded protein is CASSLTGRAMSEQFF.

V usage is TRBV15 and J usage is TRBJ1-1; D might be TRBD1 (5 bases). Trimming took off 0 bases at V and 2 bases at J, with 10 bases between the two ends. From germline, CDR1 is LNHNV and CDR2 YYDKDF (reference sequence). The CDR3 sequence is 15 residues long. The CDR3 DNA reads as TGTGCCACCAGCAGAGACCAGGGAATTAACACTGAAGCTTTCTTT. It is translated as CATSRDQGINTEAFF.

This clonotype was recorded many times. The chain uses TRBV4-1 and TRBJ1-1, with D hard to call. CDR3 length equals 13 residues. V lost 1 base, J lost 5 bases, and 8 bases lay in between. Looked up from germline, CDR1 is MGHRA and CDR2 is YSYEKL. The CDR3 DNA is TGCGCCAGCAGCCAAGGGACGGAGACTGAAGCTTTCTTT. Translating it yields CASSQGTETEAFF.

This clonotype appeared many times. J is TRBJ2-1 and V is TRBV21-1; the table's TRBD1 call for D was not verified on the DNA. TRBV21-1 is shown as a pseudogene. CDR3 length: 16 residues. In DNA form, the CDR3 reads TGTGCCAGCAGCAAAGCTCGGGGCGTAAGTGGGAATGAGCAGTTCTTC. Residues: CASSKARGVSGNEQFF.

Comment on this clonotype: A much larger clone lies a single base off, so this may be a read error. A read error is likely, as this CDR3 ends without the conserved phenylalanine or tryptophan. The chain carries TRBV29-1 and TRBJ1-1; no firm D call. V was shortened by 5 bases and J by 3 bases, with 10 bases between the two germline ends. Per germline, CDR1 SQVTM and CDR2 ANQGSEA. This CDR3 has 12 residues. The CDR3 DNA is TGCAGCGTTCCCCACGGGGACACTGAAGCTTTCTAT. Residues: CSVPHGDTEAFY.

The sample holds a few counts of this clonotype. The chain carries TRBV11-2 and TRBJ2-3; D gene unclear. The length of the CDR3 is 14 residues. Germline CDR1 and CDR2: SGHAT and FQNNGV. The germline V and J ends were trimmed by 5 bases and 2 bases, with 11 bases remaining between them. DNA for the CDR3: TGTGCCAGCAGCCTACAGCTTCTCACAGATACGCAGTATTTT. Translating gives CASSLQLLTDTQYF.

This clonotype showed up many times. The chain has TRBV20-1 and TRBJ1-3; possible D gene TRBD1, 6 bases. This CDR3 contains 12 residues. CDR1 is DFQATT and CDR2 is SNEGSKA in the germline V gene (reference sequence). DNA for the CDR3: TGCGGGGGCAGGAGCTCTGGAAACACCATATATTTT. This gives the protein CGGRSSGNTIYF.

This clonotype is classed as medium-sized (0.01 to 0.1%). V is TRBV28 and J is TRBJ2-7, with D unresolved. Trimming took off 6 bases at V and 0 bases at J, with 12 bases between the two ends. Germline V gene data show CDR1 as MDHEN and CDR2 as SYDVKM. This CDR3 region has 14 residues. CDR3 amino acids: CASRYTAGSYEQYF. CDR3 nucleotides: TGTGCCAGCAGGTACACGGCCGGCTCCTACGAGCAGTACTTC. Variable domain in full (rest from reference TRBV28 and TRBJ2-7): DVKVTQSSRYLVKRTGEKVFLECVQDMDHENMFWYRQDPGLGLRLIYFSYDVKMKEKGDIPEGYSVSREKKERFSLILESASTNQTSMYLCASRYTAGSYEQYFGPGTRLTVT.

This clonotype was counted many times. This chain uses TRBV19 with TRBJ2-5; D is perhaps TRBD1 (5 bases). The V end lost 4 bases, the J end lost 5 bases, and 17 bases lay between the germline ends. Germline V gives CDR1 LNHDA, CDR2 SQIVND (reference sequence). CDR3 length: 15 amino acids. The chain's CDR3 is CASSNFRQLGETQYF. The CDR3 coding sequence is TGTGCCAGTAGTAATTTCCGACAGCTGGGGGAGACCCAGTACTTC. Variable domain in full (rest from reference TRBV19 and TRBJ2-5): DGGITQSPKYLFRKEGQNVTLSCEQNLNHDAMYWYRQDPGQGLRLIYYSQIVNDFQKGDIAEGYSVSREKKESFPLTVTSAQKNPTAFYLCASSNFRQLGETQYFGPGTRLLVL.

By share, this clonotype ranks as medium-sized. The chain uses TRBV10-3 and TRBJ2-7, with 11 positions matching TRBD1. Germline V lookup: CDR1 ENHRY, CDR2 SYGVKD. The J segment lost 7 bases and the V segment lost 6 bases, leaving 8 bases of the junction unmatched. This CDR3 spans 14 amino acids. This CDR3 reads CAIRAGTGGGEQYF. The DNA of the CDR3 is TGTGCCATCAGGGCCGGGACAGGGGGAGGGGAGCAGTACTTC.

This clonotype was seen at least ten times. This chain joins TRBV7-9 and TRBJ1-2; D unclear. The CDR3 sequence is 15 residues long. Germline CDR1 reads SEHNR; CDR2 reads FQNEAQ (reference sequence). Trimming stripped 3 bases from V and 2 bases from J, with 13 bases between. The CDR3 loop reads CASSFSSRSNYGYTF. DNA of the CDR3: TGTGCCAGCAGCTTTAGCTCCCGTAGCAACTATGGCTACACCTTC. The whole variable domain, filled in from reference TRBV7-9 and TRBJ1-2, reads DTGVSQNPRHKITKRGQNVTFRCDPISEHNRLYWYRQTLGQGPEFLTYFQNEAQLEKSRLLSDRFSAERPKGSFSTLEIQRTEQGDSAMYLCASSFSSRSNYGYTFGSGTRLTVV.

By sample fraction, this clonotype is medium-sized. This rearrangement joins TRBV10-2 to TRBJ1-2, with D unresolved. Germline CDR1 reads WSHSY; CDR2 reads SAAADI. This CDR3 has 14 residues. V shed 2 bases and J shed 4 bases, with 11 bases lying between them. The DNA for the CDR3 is TGCGCCAGCAGTGAGGGGGAAGAGCTCTATGGCTACACCTTC. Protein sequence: CASSEGEELYGYTF.

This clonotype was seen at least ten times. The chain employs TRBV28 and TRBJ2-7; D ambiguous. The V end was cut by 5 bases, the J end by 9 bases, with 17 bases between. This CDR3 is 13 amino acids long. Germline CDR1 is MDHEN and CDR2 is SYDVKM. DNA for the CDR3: TGTGCCAGCAGTACCACGGCCGTTCGGGTGCAGTACGTC. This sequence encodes CASSTTAVRVQYV.

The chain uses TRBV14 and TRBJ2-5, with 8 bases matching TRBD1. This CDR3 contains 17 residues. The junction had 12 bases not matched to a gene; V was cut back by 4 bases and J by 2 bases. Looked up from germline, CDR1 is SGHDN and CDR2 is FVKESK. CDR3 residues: CASSPRDGTGGQETQYF. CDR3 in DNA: TGTGCCAGCAGCCCCCGAGACGGGACAGGAGGACAAGAGACCCAGTACTTC.

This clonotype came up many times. The CDR3 coding sequence is TGCAGTGCTAGAAAACAGGGGGCTACTGAAGCTTTCTTT. The encoded protein is CSARKQGATEAFF. The gene calls are TRBV20-1 and TRBJ1-1; 9 bases line up with TRBD1. V dropped 2 bases and J dropped 5; count of bases not matched to a gene: 3. The CDR3 covers 13 residues. Germline V gene lookup returns CDR1 DFQATT and CDR2 SNEGSKA (reference sequence).

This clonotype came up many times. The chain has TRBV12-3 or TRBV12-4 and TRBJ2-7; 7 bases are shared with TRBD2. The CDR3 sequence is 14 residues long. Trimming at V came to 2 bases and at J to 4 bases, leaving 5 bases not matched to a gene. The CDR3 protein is CASSLTGRKYEQYF. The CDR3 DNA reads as TGTGCCAGCAGTTTAACCGGGAGGAAGTACGAGCAGTACTTC.

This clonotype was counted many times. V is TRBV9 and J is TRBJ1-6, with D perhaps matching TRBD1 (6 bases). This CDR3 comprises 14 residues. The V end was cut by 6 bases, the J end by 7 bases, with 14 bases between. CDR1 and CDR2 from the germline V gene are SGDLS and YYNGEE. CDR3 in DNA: TGTGCCAGCAAGGGGGGCAGCTTGAATTCACCCCTCCACTTT. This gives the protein CASKGGSLNSPLHF.